This T cell receptor beta chain was captured in a study of OX40 agonist ivuxolimab in advanced cancers. Study details: Every patient in dose escalation had hepatocellular carcinoma, melanoma, renal cell or head and neck cancer.

Patients were ruled out by autoimmune disease history or systemic immunosuppression. The CDR3 spans 14 residues. The junction had 6 bases not matched to a gene; V was cut back by 5 bases and J by 3 bases. CDR1 and CDR2 (germline): MNHEY, SMNVEV (reference sequence). Data came from immunoSEQ multiplex PCR; TCRdb stores just in-frame clones and leaves some out. This sample yields roughly 68,000 clones, of which 80% to 90% are seen a single time; around an eighth belongs to the top ten. This chain links TRBV27 with TRBJ1-1, with 7 positions matching TRBD1. This clonotype originated in an adult with an advanced solid tumor such as melanoma, head and neck, liver or kidney cancer. This specimen was CD4+ or CD8+ T cells sorted from blood, taken in a trial of the OX40 agonist ivuxolimab. CDR3 DNA: TGTGCCAGCAGTGGGGACAGCTGGGACACTGAAGCTTTCTTT. This gives the protein CASSGDSWDTEAFF.